The clone carrying this T cell receptor (beta chain) occurred a few times. Its antigen is as yet unknown. Data came from immunoSEQ multiplex PCR; TCRdb stores just in-frame clones and leaves some out. There are 65,000 to 75,000 clones in the sample; 74% occur only once, and approximately 1.5% lies in the top ten. This sample is part of a study of vaccination effects on CD4 cells after COVID-19. In the ViraFEST assay, antigen-specific CD4+ clonotypes were identified by expansion after peptide-pool stimulation. Cells that had been cultured for 9 to 10 days were the source of isolated CD4+ T cells. It was two doses of either the BNT162b2 or mRNA-1273 vaccine that participants received. People in the vaccine group had not been infected with SARS-CoV-2 before, and their nucleocapsid antibodies were negative. Some 2 million PBMC per well were cultured with around 10 IU/ml IL-2 and approximately 9.1 ug/ml peptides. Fresh IL-2-containing medium replaced half the medium on days 3 and 7.

Study conclusions and caveats: The study got few convalescent patients and did not collect any early post-infection timepoints.

Germline V gene data show CDR1 as KGHSH and CDR2 as LQKENI. The V gene end was trimmed by 5 bases and the J gene end by 5 bases; junction bases not matched to a gene: 8. The CDR3 extends over 14 amino acids. The sequence derives from a human donor who received a COVID-19 vaccine. The sample was CD4+ T cells from PBMCs cultured with HCoV-229E spike peptides, taken after COVID-19 vaccination. The chain has TRBV18 and TRBJ1-1, with TRBD1 identical over 7 bases. The CDR3 reads CASSSKQGSTEAFF. The DNA for the CDR3 is TGTGCCAGCTCATCCAAACAGGGGAGTACTGAAGCTTTCTTT.